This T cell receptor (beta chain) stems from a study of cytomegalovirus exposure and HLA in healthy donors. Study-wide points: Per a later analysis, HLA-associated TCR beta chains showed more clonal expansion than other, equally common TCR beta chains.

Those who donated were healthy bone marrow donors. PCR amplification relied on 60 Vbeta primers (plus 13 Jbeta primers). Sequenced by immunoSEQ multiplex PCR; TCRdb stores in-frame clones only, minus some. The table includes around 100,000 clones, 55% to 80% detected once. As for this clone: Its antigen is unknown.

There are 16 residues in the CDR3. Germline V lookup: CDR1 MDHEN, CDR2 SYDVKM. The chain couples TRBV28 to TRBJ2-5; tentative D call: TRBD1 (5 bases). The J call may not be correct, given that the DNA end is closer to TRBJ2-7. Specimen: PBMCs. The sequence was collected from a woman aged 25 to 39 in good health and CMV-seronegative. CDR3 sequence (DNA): TGTGCCAGCAGCCCTCCCCTGGACACGCTGGGTGGCGAGCAGTACTTC. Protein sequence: CASSPPLDTLGGEQYF.